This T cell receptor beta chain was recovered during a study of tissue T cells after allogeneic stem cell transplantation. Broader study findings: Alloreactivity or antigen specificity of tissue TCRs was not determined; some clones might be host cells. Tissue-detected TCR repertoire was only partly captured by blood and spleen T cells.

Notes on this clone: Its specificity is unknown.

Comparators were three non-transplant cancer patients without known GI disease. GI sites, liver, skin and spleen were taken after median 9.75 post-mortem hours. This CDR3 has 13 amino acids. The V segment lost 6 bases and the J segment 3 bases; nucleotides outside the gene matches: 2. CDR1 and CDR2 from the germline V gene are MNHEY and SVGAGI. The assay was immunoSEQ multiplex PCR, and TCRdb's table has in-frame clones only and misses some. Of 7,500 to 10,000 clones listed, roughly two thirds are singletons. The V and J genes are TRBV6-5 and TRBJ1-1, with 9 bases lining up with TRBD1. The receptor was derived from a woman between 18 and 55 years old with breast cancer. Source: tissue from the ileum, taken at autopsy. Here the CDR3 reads CASRRDRDTEAFF. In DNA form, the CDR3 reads TGTGCCAGCAGGCGGGACAGGGACACTGAAGCTTTCTTT.